This T cell receptor (beta chain) originates from a study of immune heterogeneity within non-small cell lung tumors. The study's findings and limits: The repertoire of each individual patient held high-frequency T-cell receptor beta clonotypes that were largely distinct from those of other patients. Site-unique high-frequency clones occurred alongside identical dominant CDR3 beta clonotypes that recurred across tumor sites within a patient.

As for this clonotype: Its specificity is not known. This may arise from a read error, as a much more abundant clone is one base away.

The authors used approximately 540 ng of bulk tumor genomic DNA per sample as template. Each primary tumor yielded several biopsies, collected far apart from one another at surgery. The patients were newly diagnosed with non-small cell lung cancer, had not been treated, and had curative surgery. Donor patients had newly diagnosed non-small cell lung cancer and were having surgery with curative intent. Germline-derived CDR1 and CDR2 are SEHNR and FQNEAQ (reference sequence). CDR3 length: 12 residues. TCR beta CDR3 regions came from multiplex PCR with 32 forward V and 13 reverse J primers. MiXCR was run by TCRdb on the multiplex PCR reads, yielding one entry per CDR3 protein. This sample carries approximately 19,000 distinct CDR3 sequences, approximately 26% of them seen once, and the ten largest clones take 3.5% to 5%.

The chain couples TRBV7-9 to TRBJ2-7; unclear D gene. The sequenced sample was lung tumor tissue. The clonotype comes from a man in his forties with non-small cell lung cancer. In nucleotides, the CDR3 is TGTGCCAGCTGCTTAGGCGTCCCTGAGCAGTACTTC. This gives the protein CASCLGVPEQYF.